Each of the 23 T cell receptor beta chains below was sequenced from the same sample in a study of shared clonotypes between healthy human individuals (TCRdb year 2020). CD8 naive samples consisted of CD45RO-negative cells that were positively selected for CCR7, yielding a CD45RA+CCR7+ population without TemRA cells. The library was made by the immunoSEQ multiplex PCR assay. In TCRdb, the immuneACCESS table is reduced to in-frame sequences with V and J assigned. These tables do not hold every clone; where another copy was compared, an unresolved V gene accounts for under half, and the others remain unexplained. The sample table holds about 2 million clones, of which approximately 94% were seen once. The top ten clones comprise about 1.1% of the sample. Source material: naive CD8+ T cells sorted from blood. The cell subset or site label, as the study defines it: CD45RA+CCR7+. The origin of the receptors is a man aged 18 to 30 in good health.

The chain employs TRBV7-2 and TRBJ2-5; 9 bases fit TRBD2. The CDR3 is 16 residues long. The germline V gene encodes CDR1 SGHTA and CDR2 FQGNSA. V trimming: 5 bases; J trimming: 5 bases; junction bases outside the gene matches: 12. The CDR3 region is CASSVFLAGARETQYF. The CDR3 DNA sequence: TGTGCCAGCAGCGTTTTTTTAGCGGGGGCCCGGGAGACCCAGTACTTC.

This clone was picked up one time. The chain joins TRBV28 to TRBJ2-3; possible D gene TRBD2, 6 bases. CDR3 length equals 12 residues. CDR1 is MDHEN and CDR2 is SYDVKM in the germline V gene. Trimming left V 5 bases short and J 10 bases short, with 13 bases between. The CDR3 is CASSPGTLPQYF. The DNA for the CDR3 is TGTGCCAGCAGTCCCGGGACTTTACCGCAGTATTTT.

This chain uses TRBV7-2 with TRBJ2-7; 10 bases fit TRBD2. The length of the CDR3 is 16 residues. CDR1 is SGHTA and CDR2 is FQGNSA in the germline V gene. J gave up 2 bases and V 5 bases, and 9 bases lay outside the gene matches. The CDR3 DNA is TGTGCCAGCAGCCCTCCGCTAGCGGGGGTACCCTACGAGCAGTACTTC. Translating it yields CASSPPLAGVPYEQYF.

This clone was detected only once. V usage is TRBV19 and J usage is TRBJ2-7; D not resolved. Germline CDR1 reads LNHDA; CDR2 reads SQIVND (reference sequence). The CDR3 spans 13 residues. V shed 2 bases and J shed 6 bases, with 11 bases lying between them. The CDR3 protein is CASSISPPGEQYF. In DNA, the CDR3 is TGTGCCAGTAGTATAAGTCCGCCGGGCGAGCAGTACTTC.

The V and J genes are TRBV7-9 and TRBJ1-6, with a weak D call TRBD1 (6 bases). Germline V gene sequence: CDR1 SEHNR, CDR2 FQNEAQ (reference sequence). Trimming shortened V by 2 bases and J by 5 bases, and 16 bases separated the two germline ends. The CDR3 totals 17 residues. The CDR3, as DNA: TGTGCCAGCAGCTTAAGTGTCACAGGGTATAATAATTCACCCCTCCACTTT. It codes for CASSLSVTGYNNSPLHF.

This sequence joins TRBV10-1 and TRBJ1-1; 8 bases align to TRBD1. This CDR3 contains 13 residues. Looked up from germline, CDR1 is WNHNN and CDR2 is SYGVQD (reference sequence). V gave up 5 bases and J gave up 4 bases; unmatched junction bases: 3. CDR3 bases: TGCGCCAGCAGTCCAGGGGGCTTCACTGAAGCTTTCTTT. Protein sequence: CASSPGGFTEAFF.

The chain recombines TRBV11-2 with TRBJ2-7, with D perhaps matching TRBD1 (6 bases). The CDR3 consists of 13 residues. CDR1 and CDR2 from the germline V gene are SGHAT and FQNNGV. Trimming removed 10 bases at V and 2 bases at J, with 15 bases between. For the CDR3, the DNA is TGTGCCACCGGAAGCGGACAGCCCTACGAGCAGTACTTC. Its translation: CATGSGQPYEQYF.

V usage is TRBV2 and J usage is TRBJ2-1; weak D call: TRBD2 (5 bases). The length of the CDR3 is 16 residues. The V end lost 3 bases, the J end lost 2 bases, and 14 bases lay between the germline ends. CDR1 is SNHLY, CDR2 FYNNEI, per germline. For the CDR3, the DNA is TGTGCCAGCAGTGACCCAGCGACTAACACCTACAATGAGCAGTTCTTC. Protein product: CASSDPATNTYNEQFF.

The chain recombines TRBV27 with TRBJ2-5; 7 nucleotides agree with TRBD2. The germline V gene encodes CDR1 MNHEY and CDR2 SMNVEV (reference sequence). CDR3 length: 13 amino acids. The V segment lost 6 bases and the J segment 3 bases; nucleotides outside the gene matches: 4. Here the CDR3 reads CASSPGTKETQYF. CDR3 DNA: TGTGCCAGCAGCCCCGGGACTAAAGAGACCCAGTACTTC.

This rearrangement joins TRBV4-1 to TRBJ1-2, with D tentatively TRBD1 (6 bases). Trimming cost V 3 bases and J 6 bases, with 11 bases left between them. This CDR3 region has 13 residues. Germline CDR1 reads MGHRA; CDR2 reads YSYEKL. The CDR3 protein is CASSQQRGDGYTF. CDR3 DNA: TGCGCCAGCAGCCAGCAGAGGGGGGATGGCTACACCTTC.

In its sample, this clone was seen once. The V call is TRBV14, the J call TRBJ1-1, with TRBD1 matching over 11 bases. Losses at the gene ends were 3 bases for V and 8 bases for J; bases not matched to a gene: 2. Germline CDR1 reads SGHDN; CDR2 reads FVKESK. The CDR3 is made up of 13 amino acids. In DNA form, the CDR3 reads TGTGCCAGCAGCCATCGGACAGGGGGCGAAGCTTTCTTT. Amino acids: CASSHRTGGEAFF.

The genes are TRBV10-3 and TRBJ2-5; 8 bases agree with TRBD2. CDR3 length: 14 residues. After removal of 2 bases from V and 4 bases from J, the junction contained 3 bases not matched to a gene. From germline, CDR1 is ENHRY and CDR2 SYGVKD. The CDR3 reads CAISEPGLGETQYF. The CDR3 nucleotides are TGTGCCATCAGTGAGCCGGGACTAGGAGAGACCCAGTACTTC.

The V call is TRBV5-6, the J call TRBJ1-2; possibly TRBD1 for D (5 bases). Germline values: CDR1 SGHDT, CDR2 YYEEEE. The V end was cut by 0 bases, the J end by 4 bases, with 16 bases between. The CDR3 sequence is 16 residues long. The CDR3 DNA follows: TGTGCCAGCAGCTTGGGGGACGTGGACGACGCCTATGGCTACACCTTC. The encoded protein is CASSLGDVDDAYGYTF.

The J gene is TRBJ2-7, the V gene TRBV11-3, with D uncertain. The germline CDR1 and CDR2 sequences are SGHNT and YENEEA. V was pared by 4 bases and J by 1 base, with 2 bases between. CDR3 length: 11 amino acids. The CDR3 spells CASSYSYEQYF. CDR3 coding DNA: TGTGCCAGCAGCTATTCCTACGAGCAGTACTTC. The full variable domain, with the rest looked up from reference TRBV11-3 and TRBJ2-7, is EAGVVQSPRYKIIEKKQPVAFWCNPISGHNTLYWYLQNLGQGPELLIRYENEEAVDDSQLPKDRFSAERLKGVDSTLKIQPAELGDSAVYLCASSYSYEQYFGPGTRLTVT.

A single count supports this clone. This sequence joins TRBV27 and TRBJ2-5; 11 bases fit TRBD1. The germline V gene has CDR1 MNHEY and CDR2 SMNVEV (reference sequence). V shed 4 bases, J shed 5 bases, and the junction held 3 bases outside the gene matches. The CDR3 runs 14 residues. The CDR3 sequence is CASSWTGGDETQYF. CDR3 coding DNA: TGTGCCAGCAGTTGGACAGGGGGCGACGAGACCCAGTACTTC.

With respect to this clone: A read error is possible here, since a much larger clone lies one base away. Additional DNA sequences in this sample encode the identical CDR3. The chain has TRBV19 and TRBJ2-7, with D unresolved. Deletions cut 1 base from V and 6 bases from J, with 4 bases between. Germline V lookup: CDR1 LNHDA, CDR2 SQIVND (reference sequence). This CDR3 is 11 amino acids long. The CDR3 here is CASSIGGEQYF. CDR3 sequence (DNA): TGTGCCAGTAGTATAGGAGGCGAGCAGTACTTC.

Notes on this clone: At the DNA level, this CDR3 is encoded by other sequences in the same sample as well. V and J are TRBV28 and TRBJ2-7, with D hard to call. V was pared by 5 bases and J by 2 bases, with 4 bases between. Germline values: CDR1 MDHEN, CDR2 SYDVKM. The CDR3 totals 11 residues. The CDR3 nucleotides are TGTGCCAGCAGTCGAGCCTACGAGCAGTACTTC. It is translated as CASSRAYEQYF.

A word on this clone: Within the sample, other DNA sequences also encode this same CDR3. The V gene is TRBV20-1, the J gene TRBJ1-1; D not resolved. The CDR3 runs 11 residues. Germline assignment: CDR1 DFQATT and CDR2 SNEGSKA (reference sequence). With 6 bases removed from V and 1 base from J, the gap between germline ends came to 6 bases. CDR3 bases: TGCAGTGCCAAACGGAACACTGAAGCTTTCTTT. Protein product: CSAKRNTEAFF.

This chain uses TRBV27 with TRBJ2-3, with a tentative D call TRBD2 (5 bases). This CDR3 has 14 residues. Germline V lookup: CDR1 MNHEY, CDR2 SMNVEV (reference sequence). V gave up 1 base and J gave up 6 bases, with 11 bases separating them. This CDR3 reads CASSLFQRGDTQYF. In nucleotides, the CDR3 is TGTGCCAGCAGTTTATTCCAGAGAGGGGATACGCAGTATTTT.

The chain employs TRBV11-3 and TRBJ1-3; no reliable D call. The germline V gene encodes CDR1 SGHNT and CDR2 YENEEA. V lost 1 base and J 8 bases, leaving 21 bases between the germline ends. CDR3 length: 17 amino acids. The CDR3: CASSLGRPLLALDTIYF. CDR3 coding DNA: TGTGCCAGCAGCTTAGGGAGGCCGCTACTTGCTCTTGACACCATATATTTT.

In this sample, this clone turned up once. This chain joins TRBV10-2 and TRBJ2-1, with 9 nucleotides matching TRBD2. V was clipped by 2 bases and J by 3 bases; unmatched bases: 5. The CDR3 spans 16 residues. Germline assignment: CDR1 WSHSY and CDR2 SAAADI. The DNA for the CDR3 is TGCGCCAGCAGTGAGGTAGCGGGAGACCTCTACAATGAGCAGTTCTTC. Residues: CASSEVAGDLYNEQFF.

In this sample, this clone turned up once. V gene TRBV30 combines with J gene TRBJ2-2; D gene uncertain. V was pared by 1 base and J by 7 bases, with 7 bases between. Germline values: CDR1 GTSNPN, CDR2 SVGIG (reference sequence). The CDR3 has 12 amino acids. CDR3 sequence reads: CAWSDLNGELFF. In DNA form, the CDR3 reads TGTGCCTGGAGTGATTTAAACGGGGAGCTGTTTTTT.

J is TRBJ2-7 and V is TRBV2; D not resolved. This CDR3 is built from 14 residues. Trimming removed 6 bases at V and 6 bases at J, with 18 bases between. Germline V CDR1 and CDR2: SNHLY, FYNNEI. The DNA of the CDR3 is TGTGCCAGCAGAGCTGAACTTGTCTTCCCCGAGCAGTACTTC. Translated, it gives CASRAELVFPEQYF.